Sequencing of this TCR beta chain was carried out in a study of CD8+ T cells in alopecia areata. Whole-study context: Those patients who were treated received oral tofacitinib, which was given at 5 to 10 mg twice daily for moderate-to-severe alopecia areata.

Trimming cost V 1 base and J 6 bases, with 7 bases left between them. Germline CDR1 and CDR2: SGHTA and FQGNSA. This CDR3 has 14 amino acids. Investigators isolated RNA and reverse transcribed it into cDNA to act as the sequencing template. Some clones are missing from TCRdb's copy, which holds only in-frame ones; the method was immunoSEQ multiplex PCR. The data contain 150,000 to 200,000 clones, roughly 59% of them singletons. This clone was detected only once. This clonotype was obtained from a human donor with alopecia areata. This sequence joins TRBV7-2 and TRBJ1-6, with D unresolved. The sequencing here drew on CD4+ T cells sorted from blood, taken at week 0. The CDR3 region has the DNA TGTGCCAGCAGCTTAGGGAACAGTAATTCACCCCTCCACTTT. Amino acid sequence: CASSLGNSNSPLHF. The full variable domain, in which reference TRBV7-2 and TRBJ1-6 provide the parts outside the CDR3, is GAGVSQSPSNKVTEKGKDVELRCDPISGHTALYWYRQSLGQGLEFLIYFQGNSAPDKSGLPSDRFSAERTGGSVSTLTIQRTQQEDSAVYLCASSLGNSNSPLHFGNGTRLTVT.